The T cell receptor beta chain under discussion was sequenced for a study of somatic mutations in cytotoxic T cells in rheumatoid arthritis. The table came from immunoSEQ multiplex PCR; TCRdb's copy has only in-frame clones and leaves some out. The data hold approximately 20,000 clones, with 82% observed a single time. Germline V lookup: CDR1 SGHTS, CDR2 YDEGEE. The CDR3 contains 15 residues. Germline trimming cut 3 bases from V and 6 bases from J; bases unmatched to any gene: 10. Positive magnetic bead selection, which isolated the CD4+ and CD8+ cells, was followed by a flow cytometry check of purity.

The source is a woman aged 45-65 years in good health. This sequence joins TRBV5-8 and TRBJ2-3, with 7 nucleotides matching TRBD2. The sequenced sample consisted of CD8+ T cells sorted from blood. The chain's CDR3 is CASSSNGGTGDTQYF. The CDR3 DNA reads TGTGCCAGCAGCTCGAACGGGGGGACTGGGGATACGCAGTATTTT.